A single sample gave rise to the 17 T cell receptor beta chains below, sequenced in a study of blood T cells in healthy people across ages. A J-beta primer mix and a sample-barcoded 5' primer were used in a second PCR of about 7 to 12 cycles. TCRdb processed the 5' RACE reads anew with MiXCR; each CDR3 protein has one entry. Found here are about a million distinct CDR3 sequences, 45% to 60% of them singletons; the top ten hold about a fifth. Sequenced sample: blood. These receptors originate from a woman aged 55-70 years in good health.

The CDR3 loop is CASSPGGYRAPNQPQHF. CDR3 DNA: TGTGCCAGCAGCCCTGGGGGGTACAGGGCACCTAATCAGCCCCAGCATTTT. The chain combines TRBV7-2 with TRBJ1-5, with a weak D call TRBD1 (6 bases). Per the germline V gene, CDR1 is SGHTA and CDR2 is FQGNSA. The CDR3 runs 17 residues. Deletions cut 5 bases from V and 4 bases from J, with 21 bases between.

This clonotype came up a few times. The genes are TRBV4-3 and TRBJ2-7; 10 bases map to TRBD2. Germline V gene data show CDR1 as LGHNA and CDR2 as YSLEER. Trimming at V came to 0 bases and at J to 3 bases, leaving 2 bases not matched to a gene. The CDR3 contains 15 residues. The CDR3 DNA reads TGCGCCAGCAGCCAAGAACTAGCGGGATACTACGAGCAGTACTTC. Translating it yields CASSQELAGYYEQYF.

Concerning this clonotype: One base away lies a much larger clone, so this may be a sequencing read error. The chain couples TRBV7-2 to TRBJ2-7; D is unclear. V lost 1 base to trimming and J lost 6 bases, with 16 bases between them. Germline V gene sequence: CDR1 SGHTA, CDR2 FQGNSA. CDR3 size: 15 residues. The chain's CDR3 is CASSLVAGSLGEQYF. As DNA, the CDR3 is TGTGCCAGCAGCTTAGTCGCAGGCAGCTTAGGCGAGCAGTACTTC.

This clonotype was detected a few times. The chain uses TRBV28 and TRBJ2-1; no definite D call. Trimming cost V 5 bases and J 10 bases, with 12 bases left between them. From germline, CDR1 is MDHEN and CDR2 SYDVKM. The CDR3 spans 12 residues. Here the CDR3 reads CASSLRKKEQFF. The CDR3 region has the DNA TGTGCCAGCAGTCTCCGGAAGAAAGAGCAGTTCTTC.

This clonotype was counted between two and nine times. V is TRBV7-9 and J is TRBJ2-3, with D possibly matching TRBD2 (5 bases). The germline V gene has CDR1 SEHNR and CDR2 FQNEAQ (reference sequence). The CDR3 consists of 14 residues. The V end lost 5 bases, the J end lost 2 bases, and 11 bases lay between the germline ends. CDR3 sequence: CASSPTTNTDTQYF. In nucleotides, the CDR3 is TGTGCCAGCAGCCCTACGACTAACACAGATACGCAGTATTTT.

Only a few counts were recorded for this clonotype. The chain combines TRBV28 with TRBJ1-6; 9 bases are shared with TRBD1. Per germline, CDR1 MDHEN and CDR2 SYDVKM. The ends lost 2 bases at V and 8 bases at J; junction bases unmatched: 4. The CDR3 extends over 15 amino acids. CDR3 sequence (DNA): TGTGCCAGCAGTTTACTGAGACAGGGGGATTCACCCCTCCACTTT. This translates into CASSLLRQGDSPLHF.

This rearrangement joins TRBV5-1 to TRBJ2-3; unclear D gene. V was cut by 0 bases and J by 0 bases, with 14 bases left in between. The germline V gene encodes CDR1 SGHRS and CDR2 YFSETQ. The CDR3 spans 17 residues. CDR3 sequence: CASSLAEWRTSTDTQYF. CDR3 coding DNA: TGCGCCAGCAGCTTGGCAGAGTGGCGTACTAGCACAGATACGCAGTATTTT.

This clonotype was detected only a few times. The chain couples TRBV18 to TRBJ2-5; 7 nucleotides match TRBD2. After removal of 3 bases from V and 4 bases from J, the junction contained 8 bases not matched to a gene. CDR3 size: 15 residues. CDR1 is KGHSH and CDR2 is LQKENI in the germline V gene. CDR3 region: CASSPAREVGETQYF. CDR3 DNA sequence: TGTGCCAGCTCACCGGCACGGGAGGTCGGAGAGACCCAGTACTTC.

This clonotype was detected a few times. The V and J genes are TRBV29-1 and TRBJ2-1; 7 bases agree with TRBD2. The V gene's germline CDR1 is SQVTM and CDR2 ANQGSEA. The CDR3 is made up of 14 amino acids. The V and J ends lost 3 bases and 12 bases, in that order; junction bases with no gene match: 14. The CDR3 region has the DNA TGCAGCGTTGAGGCCCTGCGGGCGGGAGAGGTGCAGTTCTTC. Residues: CSVEALRAGEVQFF.

This clonotype was counted only a few times. The J gene is TRBJ1-1, the V gene TRBV6-5; no clear D. The CDR3 is 14 amino acids. CDR1 and CDR2 (germline): MNHEY, SVGAGI. The V end lost 6 bases, the J end lost 1 base, and 12 bases lay between the germline ends. The CDR3 coding sequence is TGTGCCAGCAGCAAAAACACCGGGAACACTGAAGCTTTCTTT. It is translated as CASSKNTGNTEAFF.

This clonotype showed up just a few times. The chain combines TRBV20-1 with TRBJ2-3, with 8 nucleotides matching TRBD2. The CDR3 totals 14 residues. CDR1 is DFQATT and CDR2 is SNEGSKA in the germline V gene (reference sequence). After removal of 3 bases from V and 3 bases from J, the junction contained 5 bases not matched to a gene. CDR3 protein: CSASSSGRTDTQYF. The CDR3, as DNA: TGCAGTGCTAGTTCAAGCGGGAGAACAGATACGCAGTATTTT.

The chain has TRBV2 and TRBJ2-3; TRBD2 might be the D (5 bases). This CDR3 is 15 amino acids long. CDR1 SNHLY and CDR2 FYNNEI come from the germline V gene. V was pared by 3 bases and J by 3 bases, with 13 bases between. The CDR3 DNA sequence: TGTGCCAGCAGTGAGGGCGCAAGAGGGACAGATACGCAGTATTTT. Its translation is CASSEGARGTDTQYF.

The rearrangement links TRBV24-1 to TRBJ2-7; TRBD1 matches 8 bases. Trimming cost V 4 bases and J 3 bases; bases outside gene matches: 13. CDR1 and CDR2 from the germline V gene are KGHDR and SFDVKD. The CDR3 consists of 17 residues. CDR3 DNA: TGTGCCACCAGTGACCTTGGACAGGGTCCTCTTTTCTACGAGCAGTACTTC. It is translated as CATSDLGQGPLFYEQYF.

This clonotype has a handful of counts. The chain recombines TRBV28 with TRBJ2-3; 10 bases map to TRBD2. J gave up 5 bases and V 3 bases, and 5 bases lay outside the gene matches. Germline V gene lookup returns CDR1 MDHEN and CDR2 SYDVKM. The CDR3 runs to 15 residues. The CDR3 sequence: CASSFEASGRDTQYF. The DNA of the CDR3 is TGTGCCAGCAGTTTCGAGGCTAGCGGGAGAGATACGCAGTATTTT.

The chain recombines TRBV30 with TRBJ1-3; a weak D match, TRBD1 (6 bases). The CDR3 spans 15 residues. The germline gives CDR1 GTSNPN, CDR2 SVGIG (reference sequence). Trimming cost V 1 base and J 2 bases, with 12 bases left between them. The DNA of the CDR3 is TGTGCCTGGAGTGATGACAGGACCCCTGGAAACACCATATATTTT. As protein: CAWSDDRTPGNTIYF.

As DNA, the CDR3 is TGTGCCAGCAGCCAAGTCAGGAGACTAGCTAGAGATACGCAGTATTTT. Its protein product is CASSQVRRLARDTQYF. This sequence joins TRBV14 and TRBJ2-3; 7 nucleotides agree with TRBD2. Germline V lookup: CDR1 SGHDN, CDR2 FVKESK. The CDR3 runs 16 residues. The V gene end was trimmed by 1 base and the J gene end by 5 bases; junction bases not matched to a gene: 9.

Only a few counts were recorded for this clonotype. The rearrangement uses TRBV5-1 and TRBJ2-1, with 8 bases matching TRBD2. In germline, CDR1 is SGHRS, CDR2 YFSETQ. V lost 4 bases, J lost 8 bases, and 17 bases stayed unmatched. The CDR3 contains 17 residues. CDR3 bases: TGCGCCAGCAGCCCGGCCGTCGGTGCGGGAGGCGCCTATGAGCAGTTCTTC. The encoded protein is CASSPAVGAGGAYEQFF. The full variable domain, in which reference TRBV5-1 and TRBJ2-1 provide the parts outside the CDR3, is KAGVTQTPRYLIKTRGQQVTLSCSPISGHRSVSWYQQTPGQGLQFLFEYFSETQRNKGNFPGRFSGRQFSNSRSEMNVSTLELGDSALYLCASSPAVGAGGAYEQFFGPGTRLTVL.